Listed here is a single T cell receptor beta chain. CDR1 is SGHRS, CDR2 YFSETQ, per germline. V gave up 4 bases and J gave up 8 bases, with 15 bases separating them. The CDR3 spans 14 residues. The sample comes from a study of blood T cell repertoires in COVID-19. Whole-study context: T cells, B-cell-depleted T cells, or PBMCs supplied cDNA or gDNA.

One Seattle source followed patients from active infection through their disease course. In the original workflow: Using reference gene primer amplification, nucleated cell counts were estimated. The method was immunoSEQ multiplex PCR; TCRdb's version includes in-frame clones alone and lacks a portion of them. V and J calls and clone size are copied from that table; D and trimming were computed from the DNA. The sample carries about 270,000 clones, around 86% recorded once. The material sequenced was peripheral blood. J is TRBJ1-4 and V is TRBV5-1; D is undetermined. This sequence was found in a woman older than 75 with COVID-19, enrolled during active disease. The CDR3 DNA is TGCGCCAGCAGCGGCGAGGGAAGCAGGGAAAAACTGTTTTTT. Translation gives CASSGEGSREKLFF.